This TCR beta chain was found in a study of blood T cells in healthy people across ages. About the research overall: Template-switching capture recovered about one barcoded beta molecule per two T cells. The study's findings and limits: A strong correlation was seen between TCR beta diversity and naive T cell percentage.

This clonotype was observed many times. Its matching antigen is unknown. The CDR3 runs 16 residues. The V and J ends lost 5 bases and 1 base, in that order; junction bases with no gene match: 6. Germline loops: CDR1 SGHTA, CDR2 FQGNSA. A second PCR, run for roughly 7 to 12 cycles, used a sample-barcoded 5' primer plus a J-beta primer mix. TCRdb processed the 5' RACE reads anew with MiXCR; each CDR3 protein has one entry. The table lists 1.5 million to 2 million distinct CDR3 sequences, approximately 30% of them singletons. The sequencing sample was made of blood. This sequence was found in a woman in her twenties or thirties in good health. The genes are TRBV7-2 and TRBJ2-5; 11 bases align to TRBD2. This CDR3 reads CASSDSGTSGQETQYF. CDR3 sequence (DNA): TGTGCCAGCAGCGACTCCGGGACTAGCGGCCAAGAGACCCAGTACTTC.